Below are 30 T cell receptor beta chains sequenced from a single sample in a study of T cell repertoires in cytomegalovirus infection. TCRdb passed the reads through MiXCR, listing each CDR3 protein once. This repertoire shows 450,000 to 550,000 distinct CDR3 sequences, approximately 17% found once; its top ten account for more than 20%. The sample was CD8+ T cells from PBMCs. The origin of the receptors is a human donor in good health (CMV status not recorded). Some clones in this sample may be carry-over from other donors' samples.

Many counts were recorded for this clonotype. This chain connects TRBV6-1 to TRBJ2-1; 9 bases agree with TRBD2. This CDR3 comprises 17 residues. Per the germline V gene, CDR1 is MNHNS and CDR2 is SASEGT. V was pared by 3 bases and J by 7 bases, with 13 bases of the junction left unmatched. The CDR3 nucleotides read TGTGCCAGCAGTGATACTCCCCTAGCGGGATCTTTGAATGAGCAGTTCTTC. Protein: CASSDTPLAGSLNEQFF.

V is TRBV11-2 and J is TRBJ2-3, with TRBD2 as a possible D gene (6 bases). Trimming left V 5 bases short and J 3 bases short, with 18 bases between. From germline, CDR1 is SGHAT and CDR2 FQNNGV. The CDR3 is made up of 16 amino acids. CDR3 sequence: CASSRPSGLQTDTQYF. DNA for the CDR3: TGTGCCAGCAGCCGACCCTCGGGACTTCAAACAGATACGCAGTATTTT. Full variable domain (remainder filled in from reference TRBV11-2 and TRBJ2-3): EAGVAQSPRYKIIEKRQSVAFWCNPISGHATLYWYQQILGQGPKLLIQFQNNGVVDDSQLPKDRFSAERLKGVDSTLKIQPAKLEDSAVYLCASSRPSGLQTDTQYFGPGTRLTVL.

A remark on this clonotype: A clone one base away is much larger, so this may be a read error. The conserved final phenylalanine or tryptophan is absent from the CDR3, which likely points to a read error. The chain's CDR3 is CASSLRQGPNYEQYL. CDR3 sequence (DNA): TGTGCCAGCAGCTTACGACAGGGCCCGAACTACGAGCAGTACCTC. The chain carries TRBV7-9 and TRBJ2-7; TRBD1 matches 7 bases. CDR1 and CDR2 from the germline V gene are SEHNR and FQNEAQ (reference sequence). The CDR3 spans 15 residues. The V and J ends lost 2 bases and 3 bases, in that order; junction bases with no gene match: 7.

To note about this clonotype: This could be a read error, since a much larger clone is one nucleotide away. This sequence joins TRBV19 and TRBJ1-1, with TRBD1 matching over 7 bases. The CDR3 is 16 amino acids. V was pared by 7 bases and J by 0 bases, with 11 bases of the junction left unmatched. CDR1 is LNHDA, CDR2 SQIVND, per germline (reference sequence). CDR3: CASNIRQGRMNTEAFF. The CDR3 bases are TGTGCCAGTAATATTCGACAGGGCCGAATGAACACTGAAGCTTTCTTT.

This clonotype was detected only a few times. The rearrangement links TRBV2 to TRBJ2-1, with 8 bases that match TRBD1. Germline CDR1 is SNHLY and CDR2 is FYNNEI. CDR3 length: 14 amino acids. V dropped 7 bases and J dropped 6; count of bases not matched to a gene: 8. The CDR3 nucleotides are TGTGCCAGCAATCCGACAGGGGACGTCAATGAGCAGTTCTTC. Its protein product is CASNPTGDVNEQFF.

This clonotype was seen many times. The J gene is TRBJ2-7, the V gene TRBV2; 8 positions agree with TRBD1. The CDR3 contains 18 residues. In germline, CDR1 is SNHLY, CDR2 FYNNEI. The J segment lost 5 bases and the V segment lost 8 bases, leaving 23 bases of the junction unmatched. Written as DNA, the CDR3 is TGTGCCAGCGGCCCTTTCACCGCCATAGACAGGGGAGGCGACGAGCAGTACTTC. Residues: CASGPFTAIDRGGDEQYF.

The V call is TRBV28, the J call TRBJ2-5; tentative D call: TRBD2 (6 bases). Germline V gene lookup returns CDR1 MDHEN and CDR2 SYDVKM. The CDR3 spans 15 residues. Trimming removed 3 bases at V and 3 bases at J, with 14 bases between. CDR3 residues: CASSFRVSGEETQYF. DNA for the CDR3: TGTGCCAGCAGTTTCAGGGTTTCGGGGGAAGAGACCCAGTACTTC.

This chain joins TRBV7-6 and TRBJ2-7; a possible D gene is TRBD1 (6 bases). This CDR3 has 15 residues. Germline CDR1 is SGHVS and CDR2 is FNYEAQ. The V end lost 8 bases, the J end lost 2 bases, and 19 bases lay between the germline ends. The CDR3 reads CASHDRTSPPYEQYF. In nucleotides, the CDR3 is TGTGCCAGCCACGACAGGACCTCCCCCCCCTACGAGCAGTACTTC.

This clonotype was picked up a small number of times. With a much larger clone just one base away, this may be a read error. This CDR3 reads CASSLGGPSTEAFF. DNA for the CDR3: TGTGCCAGCAGCTTGGGGGGGCCGAGCACTGAAGCTTTCTTT. The gene calls are TRBV5-8 and TRBJ1-1, with D tentatively TRBD1 (6 bases). Germline-derived CDR1 and CDR2 are SGHTS and YDEGEE. This CDR3 has 14 amino acids. Trimming removed 0 bases from V and 4 bases from J, with 10 bases in between.

The J gene is TRBJ1-5, the V gene TRBV19; a possible D gene is TRBD1 (6 bases). The V and J ends lost 4 bases and 6 bases respectively, with 19 bases between them. Germline CDR1 reads LNHDA; CDR2 reads SQIVND (reference sequence). The CDR3 consists of 16 residues. CDR3 coding DNA: TGTGCCAGTAGTAAAGGGGCAGGGGAGAGGCGTCAGCCCCAGCATTTT. It specifies CASSKGAGERRQPQHF.

In its sample, this clonotype was seen a few times. The chain combines TRBV6-6 with TRBJ1-1; no firm D call. Trimming cost V 7 bases and J 4 bases, with 22 bases left between them. The CDR3 sequence is 16 residues long. Germline loops: CDR1 MNHNY, CDR2 SVGAGI (reference sequence). Written as DNA, the CDR3 is TGTGCCAGCACCCACAATGGACCCAGGTCGAGCACTGAAGCTTTCTTT. This gives the protein CASTHNGPRSSTEAFF.

This chain uses TRBV4-2 with TRBJ1-2, with D possibly being TRBD1 (5 bases). This CDR3 comprises 16 residues. Germline V gene sequence: CDR1 LGHNA, CDR2 YNFKEQ. With 0 bases removed from V and 3 bases from J, the gap between germline ends came to 14 bases. DNA for the CDR3: TGTGCCAGCAGCCAAGAAATTCTTCCAGGGCACTATGGCTACACCTTC. The encoded protein is CASSQEILPGHYGYTF.

The chain links TRBV18 to TRBJ1-5; TRBD1 matches at 7 bases. Germline CDR1 KGHSH, CDR2 LQKENI. This CDR3 contains 16 residues. The trim removed 3 bases at V and 2 bases at J, leaving 7 bases unmatched. The CDR3 loop reads CASSPGTVLGNQPQHF. The CDR3 DNA reads as TGTGCCAGCTCACCCGGGACAGTTCTGGGCAATCAGCCCCAGCATTTT.

This chain connects TRBV13 to TRBJ1-2; D unresolved. Trimming removed 0 bases at V and 1 base at J, with 9 bases between. Germline V gene sequence: CDR1 PRHDT, CDR2 FYEKMQ (reference sequence). CDR3 size: 15 residues. CDR3 coding DNA: TGTGCCAGCAGCTTAGGCCTCGGCAGTAACTATGGCTACACCTTC. It encodes CASSLGLGSNYGYTF.

The chain uses TRBV7-9 and TRBJ2-5, with TRBD1 matching over 8 bases. Losses at the gene ends were 5 bases for V and 5 bases for J; bases not matched to a gene: 13. Germline-derived CDR1 and CDR2 are SEHNR and FQNEAQ (reference sequence). This CDR3 region has 16 residues. This CDR3 is CASSPPSTGAGETQYF. The CDR3 bases are TGTGCCAGCAGCCCACCTTCGACAGGGGCGGGGGAGACCCAGTACTTC. Variable domain in full (rest from reference TRBV7-9 and TRBJ2-5): DTGVSQNPRHKITKRGQNVTFRCDPISEHNRLYWYRQTLGQGPEFLTYFQNEAQLEKSRLLSDRFSAERPKGSFSTLEIQRTEQGDSAMYLCASSPPSTGAGETQYFGPGTRLLVL.

This clonotype was recorded many times. The chain uses TRBV10-3 and TRBJ2-5; TRBD1 might be the D (6 bases). The CDR3 runs to 16 residues. Germline V lookup: CDR1 ENHRY, CDR2 SYGVKD. V lost 4 bases and J lost 2, with 17 bases in between. CDR3 amino acids: CAISVVAGAGQETQYF. CDR3 bases: TGTGCCATCAGTGTGGTGGCAGGGGCCGGACAAGAGACCCAGTACTTC.

The chain links TRBV20-1 to TRBJ1-2; 8 bases line up with TRBD1. Germline assignment: CDR1 DFQATT and CDR2 SNEGSKA (reference sequence). The CDR3 covers 14 residues. V lost 1 base and J lost 3; bases outside the gene matches: 4. The CDR3 nucleotides read TGCAGTGCTAGAGCCCCGGACAGGGACTATGGCTACACCTTC. Residues: CSARAPDRDYGYTF.

This clonotype has just one count. Given a much more abundant clone one base away, this may be a read error. This likely comes from a read error, as the CDR3 has no conserved phenylalanine or tryptophan at its end. The CDR3 DNA is TGTGCCAGCCGACAGGCAACATGGTACGAGCAGTACTTA. Its protein is CASRQATWYEQYL. The genes are TRBV12-3 or TRBV12-4 and TRBJ2-7, with D possibly being TRBD1 (6 bases). This CDR3 has 13 residues. Trimming took 8 bases from V and 4 from J, leaving 15 bases between them.

This clonotype was detected many times. The chain combines TRBV7-8 with TRBJ2-1; D remains ambiguous. Germline loops: CDR1 SGHVS, CDR2 FQNEAQ. The CDR3 spans 19 residues. Deletions cut 6 bases from V and 0 bases from J, with 24 bases between. Here the CDR3 DNA reads TGTGCCAGCAGTTCGCAGCCGGCGCGGTCCGTAAACTCCTACAATGAGCAGTTCTTC. Its translation is CASSSQPARSVNSYNEQFF.

This clonotype was seen a handful of times. The chain carries TRBV5-8 and TRBJ1-1, with D perhaps matching TRBD1 (5 bases). The CDR3 consists of 16 residues. Trimming left V 5 bases short and J 2 bases short, with 19 bases between. CDR1 SGHTS and CDR2 YDEGEE come from the germline V gene. The CDR3 protein is CASRTSLGRINTEAFF. The CDR3 nucleotides are TGTGCCAGCAGAACCAGTCTGGGACGGATTAACACTGAAGCTTTCTTT.

This clonotype showed up many times. The chain employs TRBV27 and TRBJ2-5; D ambiguous. The germline V gene encodes CDR1 MNHEY and CDR2 SMNVEV (reference sequence). Trimming left V 6 bases short and J 1 base short, with 9 bases between. This CDR3 contains 13 residues. The CDR3 DNA reads TGTGCCAGCAGCCTGGTGGGCCAAGAGACCCAGTACTTC. This encodes CASSLVGQETQYF.

In its sample, this clonotype was seen a few times. This chain links TRBV20-1 with TRBJ2-1; 12 nucleotides match TRBD2. This CDR3 is 17 amino acids long. J lost 3 bases, V lost 3 bases, and 9 bases had no gene match. The germline gives CDR1 DFQATT, CDR2 SNEGSKA (reference sequence). CDR3 DNA sequence: TGCAGTGCTAGTGGACTAGCGGGACGACTAAGCTACAATGAGCAGTTCTTC. Translated: CSASGLAGRLSYNEQFF.

This clonotype was observed many times. The chain joins TRBV12-3 or TRBV12-4 to TRBJ1-6; D unclear. The CDR3 has 12 amino acids. V was cut by 3 bases and J by 10 bases, with 7 bases left in between. In nucleotides, the CDR3 is TGTGCCAGCAGTTTCACCGACTCACCCCTCCACTTT. Protein sequence: CASSFTDSPLHF.

In its sample, this clonotype was seen many times. V and J are TRBV7-9 and TRBJ1-1; D is unclear. Germline CDR1 SEHNR, CDR2 FQNEAQ (reference sequence). The CDR3 runs to 14 residues. Trimming shortened V by 7 bases and J by 6 bases, and 18 bases separated the two germline ends. As DNA, the CDR3 is TGTGCCAGCACCCCCAGTGCGGCCCCGGCTGAAGCTTTCTTT. Encoded protein: CASTPSAAPAEAFF.

This clonotype occurred many times. The rearrangement links TRBV10-3 to TRBJ2-5; 8 nucleotides line up with TRBD2. Germline CDR1 ENHRY, CDR2 SYGVKD. The CDR3 runs to 16 residues. With V trimmed by 0 bases and J by 2 bases, 5 bases remained unmatched. Here the CDR3 DNA reads TGTGCCATCAGTGAGTCGTTACTAGCGGAACAAGAGACCCAGTACTTC. As protein: CAISESLLAEQETQYF.

The sample holds one count of this clonotype. A much larger clone is a single base away; this may be a read error. CDR3 protein: CASSYGKGREQYF. CDR3 DNA sequence: TGTGCCAGCAGCTACGGGAAAGGGCGAGAGCAGTACTTC. The rearrangement links TRBV7-9 to TRBJ2-7, with D tentatively TRBD2 (5 bases). The CDR3 totals 13 residues. The V and J ends lost 4 bases and 7 bases respectively, with 14 bases between them. CDR1 is SEHNR, CDR2 FQNEAQ, per germline (reference sequence).

This clonotype was seen many times. This chain joins TRBV11-2 and TRBJ2-7; 10 bases match TRBD1. V shed 5 bases and J 5 bases; nucleotides not matched to a gene: 15. CDR1 is SGHAT and CDR2 is FQNNGV in the germline V gene. The CDR3 covers 17 residues. Here the CDR3 reads CASSPRSRTGGMNEQYF. The CDR3, as DNA: TGTGCCAGCAGCCCCCGCTCTAGGACAGGGGGGATGAACGAGCAGTACTTC.

This clonotype was counted between two and nine times. This chain joins TRBV2 and TRBJ2-1, with 8 bases lining up with TRBD2. This CDR3 comprises 12 residues. The trim removed 8 bases at V and 9 bases at J, leaving 6 bases unmatched. Germline assignment: CDR1 SNHLY and CDR2 FYNNEI. In nucleotides, the CDR3 is TGTGCCAGCCTCGGGACTAGTAGTGAGCAGTTCTTC. It yields the protein CASLGTSSEQFF.

In this sample, this clonotype turned up a few times. Sequence at one end of the junction differs from germline and may be a read error. The chain is built from TRBV7-8 and TRBJ1-6, with TRBD1 as a possible D gene (6 bases). Germline V lookup: CDR1 SGHVS, CDR2 FQNEAQ. The CDR3 contains 18 residues. CDR3 in DNA: TGTGTCAGCAGCCCAGGATTAGGGGGTTTCTCCTATAATTCACCCCTCCACTTT. It codes for CVSSPGLGGFSYNSPLHF.

As regards this clonotype: Since a much larger clone is just one base distant, this may be a read error. The rearrangement joins TRBV11-3 to TRBJ2-1; D is ambiguous. This CDR3 spans 13 amino acids. CDR1 and CDR2 (germline): SGHNT, YENEEA. The CDR3 DNA reads TGTGCCAGCAGCATAGACAACTACAATGAGCAGTTCTTC. Protein: CASSIDNYNEQFF.